Shown below are 14 T cell receptor beta chains from a single sample sequenced in a study of blood T cell repertoires in COVID-19. Using immunoSEQ multiplex PCR, the repertoire was profiled, and TCRdb retains in-frame clones only, with some absent. The sample contains approximately 230,000 clones, about 91% of which appear only once. The source material was peripheral blood. The receptors were sampled from a woman younger than 45 with COVID-19, enrolled during active disease.

The rearrangement links TRBV11-2 to TRBJ2-7; D uncertain. Germline loops: CDR1 SGHAT, CDR2 FQNNGV. The CDR3 runs to 13 residues. V gave up 2 bases and J gave up 4 bases, with 9 bases separating them. CDR3 region: CASSLNIQYEQYV. The CDR3, as DNA: TGTGCCAGCAGCTTAAATATACAATACGAGCAGTACGTC.

This clone was detected only once. Other DNA variants within this sample encode the same CDR3. This chain links TRBV5-1 with TRBJ1-5, with TRBD1 matching 11 bases. Germline CDR1 reads SGHRS; CDR2 reads YFSETQ. V lost 4 bases, J lost 5 bases, and 2 bases stayed unmatched. The CDR3 has 14 amino acids. CDR3: CASSLGQGDQPQHF. The CDR3 DNA is TGCGCCAGCAGCCTGGGACAGGGGGATCAGCCCCAGCATTTT.

The chain couples TRBV10-3 to TRBJ1-2; D may be TRBD1 (6 bases). This CDR3 is built from 12 residues. Germline CDR1 ENHRY, CDR2 SYGVKD. Trimming removed 7 bases at V and 3 bases at J, with 9 bases between. The CDR3 DNA follows: TGTGCCATCACGGGGGGCGACTATGGCTACACCTTC. Translation: CAITGGDYGYTF.

J is TRBJ1-2 and V is TRBV6-2 or TRBV6-3, with TRBD1 as a possible D gene (5 bases). V lost 2 bases and J lost 2, with 9 bases in between. This CDR3 is built from 14 residues. Germline-derived CDR1 and CDR2 are MNHEY and SVGEGT. The chain's CDR3 is CASSYPGQNYGYTF. CDR3 DNA: TGTGCCAGCAGTTACCCCGGACAAAACTATGGCTACACCTTC.

The chain carries TRBV11-3 and TRBJ1-1; 8 bases map to TRBD1. Germline CDR1 SGHNT, CDR2 YENEEA. V shed 4 bases and J 6 bases; nucleotides not matched to a gene: 7. This CDR3 comprises 14 residues. The CDR3 here is CASSSDRVLSEAFF. CDR3 nucleotide sequence: TGTGCCAGCAGCTCGGACAGGGTCTTATCTGAAGCTTTCTTT.

This chain links TRBV15 with TRBJ2-7; 7 nucleotides match TRBD2. CDR1 LNHNV and CDR2 YYDKDF come from the germline V gene (reference sequence). The V segment lost 1 base and the J segment 1 base; nucleotides outside the gene matches: 7. The CDR3 has 16 amino acids. The CDR3 DNA reads TGTGCCACCAGCAGAGGGGCGGGGGAGCGGTCCTACGAGCAGTACGTC. Translated: CATSRGAGERSYEQYV.

V and J are TRBV28 and TRBJ1-1; 8 bases line up with TRBD1. V lost 5 bases to trimming and J lost 4 bases; unmatched junction nucleotides: 6. This CDR3 has 14 amino acids. Germline-derived CDR1 and CDR2 are MDHEN and SYDVKM. The DNA of the CDR3 is TGTGCCAGCAGTATTCAGGGGGCGGTCACTGAAGCTTTCTTT. Amino acid sequence: CASSIQGAVTEAFF.

The chain joins TRBV18 to TRBJ2-2; 11 bases map to TRBD1. The CDR3 is made up of 18 amino acids. V was clipped by 1 base and J by 3 bases; unmatched bases: 7. From germline, CDR1 is KGHSH and CDR2 LQKENI. The CDR3, as DNA: TGTGCCAGCTCACCACAAAGGACAGGGGGCCTCGACACCGGGGAGCTGTTTTTT. It is translated as CASSPQRTGGLDTGELFF.

The chain has TRBV28 and TRBJ1-5; TRBD1 agrees at 9 bases. CDR1 and CDR2 (germline): MDHEN, SYDVKM. J gave up 5 bases and V 6 bases, and 5 bases lay outside the gene matches. The CDR3 totals 14 residues. The CDR3, as DNA: TGTGCCAGCAGCCTAAGACAGGGGGATCAGCCCCAGCATTTT. This gives the protein CASSLRQGDQPQHF.

This chain joins TRBV6-5 and TRBJ2-4; 9 bases are a match to TRBD1. Trimming at V came to 6 bases and at J to 3 bases, leaving 6 bases not matched to a gene. The CDR3 length is 15 residues. The V gene's germline CDR1 is MNHEY and CDR2 SVGAGI. CDR3 coding DNA: TGTGCCAGCAGCTCACAGGGGGCAGGCAAAAACATTCAGTACTTC. Translation gives CASSSQGAGKNIQYF.

The rearrangement joins TRBV28 to TRBJ1-1, with 9 bases identical to TRBD1. The length of the CDR3 is 13 residues. Per germline, CDR1 MDHEN and CDR2 SYDVKM. V trimming: 10 bases; J trimming: 2 bases; junction bases outside the gene matches: 5. Written as DNA, the CDR3 is TGTGCCACCCGACAGGGGGGTAACACTGAAGCTTTCTTT. Its translation is CATRQGGNTEAFF.

The CDR3 is CASSERPLAGGSTDTQYF. The DNA of the CDR3 is TGTGCCAGCAGCGAAAGGCCCTTAGCGGGAGGTTCCACAGATACGCAGTATTTT. The J gene is TRBJ2-3, the V gene TRBV11-3; TRBD2 aligns across 10 bases. Germline V gene sequence: CDR1 SGHNT, CDR2 YENEEA. Trimming cost V 5 bases and J 2 bases; bases outside gene matches: 13. This CDR3 is 18 amino acids long.

The chain has TRBV6-1 and TRBJ1-2; D remains ambiguous. The V and J ends lost 3 bases and 7 bases respectively, with 9 bases between them. The CDR3 is made up of 12 amino acids. Germline CDR1 reads MNHNS; CDR2 reads SASEGT. The CDR3 is CASSDPRGGYTF. The DNA of the CDR3 is TGTGCCAGCAGTGACCCTCGGGGTGGCTACACCTTC.

This chain connects TRBV11-2 to TRBJ1-2; 7 bases fit TRBD1. V gave up 6 bases and J gave up 5 bases; unmatched junction bases: 12. In germline, CDR1 is SGHAT, CDR2 FQNNGV. The length of the CDR3 is 15 residues. The CDR3 sequence: CASSSNRGHSYGYTF. CDR3 nucleotide sequence: TGTGCCAGCAGTTCTAACAGGGGACATTCTTATGGCTACACCTTC.